The following is a T cell receptor beta chain sequence with its context. The target antigen is unknown. The CDR3 is made up of 15 amino acids. V was pared by 1 base and J by 4 bases, with 4 bases of the junction left unmatched. Germline V lookup: CDR1 SGHKS, CDR2 YYEKEE (reference sequence). This sample is drawn from a study of cytomegalovirus exposure and HLA in healthy donors. Study information: The same platform was used for the approximately 120 validation repertoires as for the 650 to 800 first-cohort repertoires, as reported in a later analysis. Findings and limits, study-wide: The listing of about 150 TCR beta chains classed them as cytomegalovirus-associated. Reportedly, diagnosis of cytomegalovirus status by the classifier showed high specificity and sensitivity.

The donors were part of the approximately 120-subject validation cohort, which stood apart from the 666-subject first cohort. Assay used: immunoSEQ multiplex PCR; TCRdb lists only in-frame clones, some missing. The sample has 120,000 or so clones, more than 75% seen once. The specimen sequenced was PBMCs. This TCR came from a woman in her twenties or thirties in good health and CMV-seropositive. This sequence joins TRBV5-5 and TRBJ1-5; 8 bases fit TRBD1. The CDR3 coding sequence is TGTGCCAGCAGCTTGCAGGGGGCGAGTAATCAGCCCCAGCATTTT. Encoded protein: CASSLQGASNQPQHF.